The present T cell receptor beta chain was sequenced within a study of blood T cell repertoires in COVID-19. Deletions cut 5 bases from V and 0 bases from J, with 11 bases between. The CDR3 runs 15 residues. CDR1 is SNHLY and CDR2 is FYNNEI in the germline V gene. The table came from immunoSEQ multiplex PCR; TCRdb's copy has only in-frame clones and leaves some out. The repertoire has about 91,000 clones, over 75% of them found once; the top ten carry approximately 6.8%. This clone was observed a handful of times. Sequenced material: peripheral blood. The chain is built from TRBV2 and TRBJ2-1; a possible D gene is TRBD2 (6 bases). The receptor was isolated from a man in his 70s with acute or convalescent COVID-19. In nucleotides, the CDR3 is TGTGCCAGCAGTTACAGGAGGGCCTCCTACAATGAGCAGTTCTTC. Translated: CASSYRRASYNEQFF.